This record covers a single T cell receptor beta chain. Seattle's enrolled individuals joined amid active infection and were then monitored longitudinally. Original handling: Nucleated cell number was recorded as an estimate derived from reference gene primer amplification. The table came from immunoSEQ multiplex PCR; TCRdb's copy has only in-frame clones and leaves some out. V and J calls and clone size are as listed in that table; D and trimming were resolved from the DNA. The profile covers about 210,000 clones, with 82% appearing a single time and approximately 7.8% taken by the ten largest. This specimen comes from a study of blood T cell repertoires in COVID-19. Turning to the study itself: Some COVID-19 samples were acute and others convalescent; all came from the United States, Italy and Spain.

Germline lookup yields CDR1 LNHDA and CDR2 SQIVND (reference sequence). The trim removed 4 bases at V and 0 bases at J, leaving 1 base unmatched. The CDR3 runs to 16 residues. The J gene is TRBJ2-3, the V gene TRBV19; 13 bases match TRBD2. Sequences were obtained from peripheral blood. The TCR comes from a woman aged 55-70 years with COVID-19, enrolled during active disease. The CDR3 loop is CASSRTSGRSTDTQYF. CDR3 DNA sequence: TGTGCCAGTAGTAGGACTAGCGGGAGAAGCACAGATACGCAGTATTTT.